Below are 6 T cell receptor beta chains sequenced from a single sample in a study of OX40 agonist ivuxolimab in advanced cancers. The library was produced with the immunoSEQ multiplex PCR assay. Here the immuneACCESS table is served through TCRdb, limited to in-frame sequences with V and J called. Missing clones are a known gap in these copies; in checked studies unresolved V genes cover under half, and the rest lacks a known reason. The sample table contains fewer than 25,000 clones; only one count was recorded for 75% to 90% of them. The ten largest clonotypes hold roughly 25% of the sample. The specimen comprised CD4+ or CD8+ T cells sorted from blood, sampled in a trial of the OX40 agonist ivuxolimab. The receptors come from an adult with an advanced solid tumor such as melanoma, head and neck, liver or kidney cancer.

The rearrangement joins TRBV29-1 to TRBJ1-2; maybe TRBD1 (6 bases). Germline assignment: CDR1 SQVTM and CDR2 ANQGSEA. This CDR3 has 13 residues. Trimming stripped 3 bases from V and 7 bases from J, with 15 bases between. CDR3 amino acids: CSVEPTGFRGYTF. CDR3 DNA: TGCAGCGTTGAGCCTACAGGGTTTCGTGGCTACACCTTC.

This clone occurred once. The gene calls are TRBV7-9 and TRBJ2-1; 7 bases are a match to TRBD2. The CDR3 spans 14 residues. V was clipped by 5 bases and J by 4 bases; unmatched bases: 5. Germline assignment: CDR1 SEHNR and CDR2 FQNEAQ (reference sequence). This chain's CDR3 is CASSPAREYNEQFF. In DNA, the CDR3 is TGTGCCAGCAGCCCGGCGCGGGAGTACAATGAGCAGTTCTTC.

This clone was detected once. V usage is TRBV6-5 and J usage is TRBJ2-3; D gene ambiguous. CDR3 size: 13 residues. Trimming stripped 2 bases from V and 1 base from J, with 4 bases between. Germline V gives CDR1 MNHEY, CDR2 SVGAGI. As DNA, the CDR3 is TGTGCCAGCAGTTACGGGGGCACAGATACGCAGTATTTT. Translation: CASSYGGTDTQYF.

The chain is built from TRBV9 and TRBJ2-1, with 8 bases identical to TRBD2. CDR1 is SGDLS and CDR2 is YYNGEE in the germline V gene. With V trimmed by 3 bases and J by 7 bases, 12 bases remained unmatched. The CDR3 contains 16 residues. CDR3 loop: CASSDSTSGNANEQFF. The CDR3, as DNA: TGTGCCAGCAGCGACAGTACTAGCGGAAACGCTAATGAGCAGTTCTTC.

V is TRBV21-1 and J is TRBJ2-1; TRBD1, as called in the table, went unchecked against the DNA. TRBV21-1 is a pseudogene locus. CDR3 length: 16 residues. DNA of the CDR3: TGTGCCAGCAGCGTAAACGAACAGGGGGCTGTCAATGAGCAGTTCTTC. Translated, it gives CASSVNEQGAVNEQFF.

V is TRBV27 and J is TRBJ2-2, with D perhaps TRBD1 (5 bases). The germline V and J ends were trimmed by 5 bases and 3 bases, with 13 bases remaining between them. The CDR3 runs 15 residues. Germline values: CDR1 MNHEY, CDR2 SMNVEV (reference sequence). The CDR3 sequence is CASSPDTSHTGELFF. CDR3 bases: TGTGCCAGCAGTCCGGACACCAGCCACACCGGGGAGCTGTTTTTT.